Detailed here is one TCR beta chain. The sample belongs to a study of blood T cell repertoires in COVID-19. CDR1 and CDR2 (germline): SGHNT, YENEEA. This CDR3 region has 13 residues. The J segment lost 5 bases and the V segment lost 3 bases, leaving 3 bases of the junction unmatched. Original methodology: Amplification with reference gene primers provided the estimates of nucleated cell counts. Assay used: immunoSEQ multiplex PCR; TCRdb lists only in-frame clones, some missing. That table gives V, J and clone size, and the DNA gave D and trimming. The sample records more than 200,000 clones, around four fifths being singletons.

The receptor was derived from an elderly woman with COVID-19, enrolled during active disease. The source material was peripheral blood. The V and J genes are TRBV11-3 and TRBJ2-5, with 7 bases identical to TRBD1. Written as DNA, the CDR3 is TGTGCCAGCAGCTTTAGGGGGCGGGAGACCCAGTACTTC. Amino acid sequence: CASSFRGRETQYF.